The rows below give T cell receptor beta chains drawn from one sample of a study of Ad26.COV2.S vaccination and SARS-CoV-2 variants. Profiling relied on immunoSEQ multiplex PCR, and the TCRdb table lists in-frame clones only, not all of them. The data show more than 400,000 clones, with roughly 90% seen just once and around 1.8% held by the top ten. Sequenced here: peripheral blood, sampled in a trial of Ad26.COV2.S vaccine versus placebo. The source is a person aged 18-60 years who received the Ad26.COV2.S COVID-19 vaccine or a placebo. The CDR3 runs from the conserved cysteine through the conserved F or W. Each record gives: clone size, V gene, D gene, J gene, CDR3 DNA, CDR3 protein. D genes are given only for firm matches. Rows may omit the clone size; those that give it use once, few, many or a size class.

clone_size: -; v_call: TRBV9; d_call: -; j_call: TRBJ2-3; cdr3_nt: TGTGCCAGCAGCGTAGGATCAGCGGGCACAGATACGCAGTATTTT; cdr3_aa: CASSVGSAGTDTQYF
clone_size: -; v_call: TRBV5-4; d_call: -; j_call: TRBJ2-3; cdr3_nt: TGTGCCAGCGGAGGGCGTTTTAGCACAGATACGCAGTATTTT; cdr3_aa: CASGGRFSTDTQYF
clone_size: -; v_call: TRBV4-3; d_call: -; j_call: TRBJ1-2; cdr3_nt: TGCGCCAGCAGCCAAGACAGGGGAACTAACTATGGCTACACCTTC; cdr3_aa: CASSQDRGTNYGYTF
clone_size: -; v_call: TRBV30; d_call: TRBD2; j_call: TRBJ2-7; cdr3_nt: TGTGCCTGGAGTGGGGGACTAGCGGGGTCCGAGCAGTACTTC; cdr3_aa: CAWSGGLAGSEQYF
clone_size: -; v_call: TRBV7-2; d_call: TRBD2; j_call: TRBJ2-2; cdr3_nt: TGTGCCAGCAGCGCCCGACTAGCGGGGGGCTCCAGGGACACCGGGGAGCTGTTTTTT; cdr3_aa: CASSARLAGGSRDTGELFF
clone_size: -; v_call: TRBV5-5; d_call: -; j_call: TRBJ2-2; cdr3_nt: TGTGCCAGCAGCCCGGGTCGGGGGACAGCGAACACCGGGGAGCTGTTTTTT; cdr3_aa: CASSPGRGTANTGELFF
clone_size: few; v_call: TRBV30; d_call: TRBD2; j_call: TRBJ2-1; cdr3_nt: TGTGCCTGGAGTCCAAGCGGGGGGCTAAACAATGAGCAGTTCTTC; cdr3_aa: CAWSPSGGLNNEQFF
clone_size: -; v_call: TRBV11-2; d_call: -; j_call: TRBJ2-3; cdr3_nt: TGTGCCAGCAGCTTTATGGGGGGCACAGATACGCAGTATTTT; cdr3_aa: CASSFMGGTDTQYF
clone_size: -; v_call: TRBV13; d_call: -; j_call: TRBJ2-1; cdr3_nt: TGTGCCAGCAGCTTCGGCAGGGGGGTCAATGAGCAGTTCTTC; cdr3_aa: CASSFGRGVNEQFF
clone_size: -; v_call: TRBV7-9; d_call: -; j_call: TRBJ1-1; cdr3_nt: TGTGCCAGCAGCTTAGTTGACAGTAACACTGAAGCTTTCTTT; cdr3_aa: CASSLVDSNTEAFF
clone_size: -; v_call: TRBV5-1; d_call: -; j_call: TRBJ2-5; cdr3_nt: TGCGCCAGCAGCTTGTGGGGCAACCCCGAGGGAGAGACCCAGTACTTC; cdr3_aa: CASSLWGNPEGETQYF
clone_size: once; v_call: TRBV14; d_call: TRBD1; j_call: TRBJ2-7; cdr3_nt: TGTGCCAGCAGTAACAGGGGCCCGGCGCAGTACTTC; cdr3_aa: CASSNRGPAQYF
clone_size: once; v_call: TRBV5-1; d_call: -; j_call: TRBJ2-7; cdr3_nt: TGCGCCAGCAGCCCGATTGAACAGGGACCCTACGAGCAGTACTTC; cdr3_aa: CASSPIEQGPYEQYF
clone_size: -; v_call: TRBV4-1; d_call: TRBD1; j_call: TRBJ2-7; cdr3_nt: TGCGCCAGCAGCCAAGAAGGACAGGGCTACGAGCAGTACTTC; cdr3_aa: CASSQEGQGYEQYF
clone_size: -; v_call: TRBV7-9; d_call: -; j_call: TRBJ2-5; cdr3_nt: TGTGCCAGCAGCTTGAGACTCCCCCTGGGGGGAAAAGAGACCCAGTACTTC; cdr3_aa: CASSLRLPLGGKETQYF
clone_size: -; v_call: TRBV9; d_call: TRBD2; j_call: TRBJ2-1; cdr3_nt: TGTGCCAGCAGCTTTAGGACTAGCGGTAATGAGCAGTTCTTC; cdr3_aa: CASSFRTSGNEQFF
clone_size: -; v_call: TRBV14; d_call: TRBD2; j_call: TRBJ2-3; cdr3_nt: TGTGCCAGCAGCCAAGAGCTCGCGGGGGGGCGAGATACGCAGTATTTT; cdr3_aa: CASSQELAGGRDTQYF
clone_size: -; v_call: TRBV11-2; d_call: -; j_call: TRBJ1-6; cdr3_nt: TGTGCCAGCAGCTTGCGGCCGCTAGCCGGGAATTCACCCCTCCACTTT; cdr3_aa: CASSLRPLAGNSPLHF
clone_size: -; v_call: TRBV5-1; d_call: TRBD1; j_call: TRBJ2-1; cdr3_nt: TGCGCCAGCAGCGGGGGACAGGGGTCTTACAATGAGCAGTTCTTC; cdr3_aa: CASSGGQGSYNEQFF
clone_size: -; v_call: TRBV15; d_call: -; j_call: TRBJ1-5; cdr3_nt: TGTGCCACCAGCAGAGATAAACTTAGCAATCAGCCCCAGCATTTT; cdr3_aa: CATSRDKLSNQPQHF
clone_size: -; v_call: TRBV28; d_call: TRBD1; j_call: TRBJ1-1; cdr3_nt: TGTGCCAGCAGTTTCCAGGGACAGGGATTTACTGAAGCTTTCTTT; cdr3_aa: CASSFQGQGFTEAFF
clone_size: -; v_call: TRBV14; d_call: -; j_call: TRBJ2-5; cdr3_nt: TGTGCCAGCAGCCCGGGACCGCTAAACCAAGAGACCCAGTACTTC; cdr3_aa: CASSPGPLNQETQYF
clone_size: -; v_call: TRBV18; d_call: -; j_call: TRBJ1-5; cdr3_nt: TGTGCCAGCTCACCGACAAAGGGACTGATTCAGCCCCAGCATTTT; cdr3_aa: CASSPTKGLIQPQHF
clone_size: few; v_call: TRBV6-2/TRBV6-3; d_call: TRBD1; j_call: TRBJ1-5; cdr3_nt: TGTGCCAGCAGTTACAGACGACAGGGGGAAGGGCAGCCCCAGCATTTT; cdr3_aa: CASSYRRQGEGQPQHF
clone_size: -; v_call: TRBV6-5; d_call: TRBD1; j_call: TRBJ2-3; cdr3_nt: TGTGCCAGCAGTTACTCGCAGGGGGCCTACACAGATACGCAGTATTTT; cdr3_aa: CASSYSQGAYTDTQYF
clone_size: -; v_call: TRBV18; d_call: -; j_call: TRBJ1-1; cdr3_nt: TGTGCCAGCCAAGGACAGATGAACACTGAAGCTTTCTTT; cdr3_aa: CASQGQMNTEAFF
clone_size: -; v_call: TRBV5-4; d_call: -; j_call: TRBJ2-5; cdr3_nt: TGTGCCAGCATGGGGCCAGGGGAGACCCAGTACTTC; cdr3_aa: CASMGPGETQYF
clone_size: -; v_call: TRBV28; d_call: -; j_call: TRBJ1-1; cdr3_nt: TGTGCCAGCAGTGATAGGGGGAAACGCACTGAAGCTTTCTTT; cdr3_aa: CASSDRGKRTEAFF
clone_size: -; v_call: TRBV6-5; d_call: -; j_call: TRBJ1-5; cdr3_nt: TGTGCCAGCAGGGCACAGGCGAGCAATCAGCCCCAGCATTTT; cdr3_aa: CASRAQASNQPQHF
clone_size: -; v_call: TRBV4-3; d_call: -; j_call: TRBJ2-7; cdr3_nt: TGCGCCAGCAGCCAAGATTCAGGCCGTAGCTCCTACGAGCAGTACTTC; cdr3_aa: CASSQDSGRSSYEQYF
clone_size: -; v_call: TRBV5-1; d_call: TRBD1; j_call: TRBJ2-2; cdr3_nt: TGCGCCAGCAGCCCTGGACAGGGGCCCCAGCCGAACACCGGGGAGCTGTTTTTT; cdr3_aa: CASSPGQGPQPNTGELFF
clone_size: -; v_call: TRBV2; d_call: -; j_call: TRBJ2-5; cdr3_nt: TGTGCCAGCAGCCCTGCGCCGGGGGCCAACCAAGAGACCCAGTACTTC; cdr3_aa: CASSPAPGANQETQYF
clone_size: -; v_call: TRBV7-9; d_call: -; j_call: TRBJ1-1; cdr3_nt: TGTGCCAGCAGCTTAGCGACGGGGTCGATGGCTGAAGCTTTCTTT; cdr3_aa: CASSLATGSMAEAFF
clone_size: -; v_call: TRBV9; d_call: -; j_call: TRBJ2-7; cdr3_nt: TGTGCCAGCAGCGTAGCTGAACTTACTAGCTCCTACGAGCAGTACTTC; cdr3_aa: CASSVAELTSSYEQYF
clone_size: -; v_call: TRBV28; d_call: -; j_call: TRBJ2-4; cdr3_nt: TGTGCCAGCAGTCCGACTTTAGCGCAACCCAAAAACATTCAGTACTTC; cdr3_aa: CASSPTLAQPKNIQYF
clone_size: -; v_call: TRBV7-2; d_call: -; j_call: TRBJ2-2; cdr3_nt: TGTGCCAGCAGTTACCGACTCACGTCCGGGGAGCTGTTTTTT; cdr3_aa: CASSYRLTSGELFF
clone_size: -; v_call: TRBV28; d_call: TRBD1; j_call: TRBJ1-2; cdr3_nt: TGTGCCAGCAGTTTGACAGGGGCCTATGGCTACACCTTC; cdr3_aa: CASSLTGAYGYTF
clone_size: -; v_call: TRBV6-4; d_call: -; j_call: TRBJ1-5; cdr3_nt: TGTGCCAGCAGTGAGGGGGCGAATCAGCCCCAGCATTTT; cdr3_aa: CASSEGANQPQHF
clone_size: -; v_call: TRBV30; d_call: -; j_call: TRBJ1-3; cdr3_nt: TGTGCCTGGAGTGTTGGCTCTGGAAACACCATATATTTT; cdr3_aa: CAWSVGSGNTIYF
clone_size: -; v_call: TRBV28; d_call: -; j_call: TRBJ2-2; cdr3_nt: TGTGCCAGCATACGGGGGACGGTGACCGGGGAGCTGTTTTTT; cdr3_aa: CASIRGTVTGELFF
clone_size: -; v_call: TRBV7-9; d_call: TRBD1; j_call: TRBJ1-5; cdr3_nt: TGTGCCAGCAGCGCGCACTTACAGGGGAGCAATCAGCCCCAGCATTTT; cdr3_aa: CASSAHLQGSNQPQHF
clone_size: -; v_call: TRBV19; d_call: TRBD1; j_call: TRBJ1-5; cdr3_nt: TGTGCCAGTAGTTGGGGACAGGTAAATCAGCCCCAGCATTTT; cdr3_aa: CASSWGQVNQPQHF
clone_size: -; v_call: TRBV4-1; d_call: TRBD2; j_call: TRBJ2-1; cdr3_nt: TGCGCCAGCAGCCCATGGGGACTAGCGGGGCCTCAGGGATATGAGCAGTTCTTC; cdr3_aa: CASSPWGLAGPQGYEQFF
clone_size: -; v_call: TRBV6-4; d_call: TRBD2; j_call: TRBJ2-1; cdr3_nt: TGTGCCAGCAGTGACGGGACTAGCGGGGGTACGGAGCAGTTCTTC; cdr3_aa: CASSDGTSGGTEQFF
clone_size: once; v_call: TRBV9; d_call: -; j_call: TRBJ2-3; cdr3_nt: TGTGCCAGCAGCGTAGACGGGGGACGAAGAGATACGCAGTATTTT; cdr3_aa: CASSVDGGRRDTQYF
clone_size: -; v_call: TRBV9; d_call: TRBD1; j_call: TRBJ2-1; cdr3_nt: TGTGCCAGCAGCGCGCACAGGGGATCCTACAATGAGCAGTTCTTC; cdr3_aa: CASSAHRGSYNEQFF
clone_size: -; v_call: TRBV21-1; d_call: -; j_call: TRBJ2-5; cdr3_nt: TGTGCCAGCAGCAAAGGGACGGAAAACCAAGAGACCCAGTACTTC; cdr3_aa: CASSKGTENQETQYF
clone_size: -; v_call: TRBV5-1; d_call: -; j_call: TRBJ2-5; cdr3_nt: TGCGCCAGCAGGTCCGACGGGGGCCACCAAGAGACCCAGTACTTC; cdr3_aa: CASRSDGGHQETQYF
clone_size: -; v_call: TRBV9; d_call: -; j_call: TRBJ1-5; cdr3_nt: TGTGCCAGACGGGCCCCCCCTAAACTCAATCAGCCCCAGCATTTT; cdr3_aa: CARRAPPKLNQPQHF